The 14 T cell receptor beta chains below all came from one sample that was sequenced in a study of cytomegalovirus exposure and HLA in healthy donors. The PCR ran on 60 Vbeta and 13 Jbeta primers. Assay used: immunoSEQ multiplex PCR; TCRdb lists only in-frame clones, some missing. The sample consists of 200,000 to 300,000 clones, roughly 81% of them appearing once. Sequenced material: PBMCs. Source of these receptors: a middle-aged woman in good health and CMV-seropositive.

V and J are TRBV9 and TRBJ2-7, with 7 bases that match TRBD1. Germline CDR1 SGDLS, CDR2 YYNGEE. This CDR3 has 16 residues. With V trimmed by 3 bases and J by 3 bases, 12 bases remained unmatched. The CDR3, as DNA: TGTGCCAGCAGCGGGGCTCCGGGACAGACTCTCTACGAGCAGTACTTC. Its protein product is CASSGAPGQTLYEQYF. The full variable domain, with the rest looked up from reference TRBV9 and TRBJ2-7, is DSGVTQTPKHLITATGQRVTLRCSPRSGDLSVYWYQQSLDQGLQFLIQYYNGEERAKGNILERFSAQQFPDLHSELNLSSLELGDSALYFCASSGAPGQTLYEQYFGPGTRLTVT.

This clone was seen a single time. The V gene is TRBV5-1, the J gene TRBJ2-1, with 10 bases identical to TRBD2. Germline V gene lookup returns CDR1 SGHRS and CDR2 YFSETQ. J lost 6 bases, V lost 4 bases, and 7 bases had no gene match. CDR3 size: 15 residues. The CDR3 here is CASSLLLAGTNEQFF. CDR3 sequence (DNA): TGCGCCAGCAGCCTTCTACTAGCGGGGACCAATGAGCAGTTCTTC.

This rearrangement joins TRBV19 to TRBJ2-1; D uncertain. Germline V CDR1 and CDR2: LNHDA, SQIVND (reference sequence). The CDR3 has 15 amino acids. The V and J ends lost 7 bases and 0 bases respectively, with 13 bases between them. The CDR3 is CASTQARSSYNEQFF. The CDR3 DNA is TGTGCCAGTACCCAAGCCCGGAGCTCCTACAATGAGCAGTTCTTC.

V usage is TRBV27 and J usage is TRBJ2-4; TRBD1 is a possible D gene (6 bases). The CDR3 runs 15 residues. Deletions cut 5 bases from V and 0 bases from J, with 11 bases between. CDR1 and CDR2 (germline): MNHEY, SMNVEV (reference sequence). CDR3 sequence reads: CASSPTRGAKNIQYF. CDR3 sequence (DNA): TGTGCCAGCAGTCCAACCAGGGGAGCCAAAAACATTCAGTACTTC.

The rearrangement joins TRBV5-6 to TRBJ2-3; the D gene is possibly TRBD2 (6 bases). The germline V and J ends were trimmed by 1 base and 3 bases, with 24 bases remaining between them. The germline V gene encodes CDR1 SGHDT and CDR2 YYEEEE. The CDR3 sequence is 19 residues long. The CDR3 region is CASSLMIILGQGGTDTQYF. The CDR3 DNA is TGTGCCAGCAGCTTGATGATAATCCTTGGGCAGGGAGGTACAGATACGCAGTATTTT.

This chain joins TRBV27 and TRBJ2-1, with 13 bases identical to TRBD2. The CDR3 is 15 amino acids. Losses at the gene ends were 6 bases for V and 3 bases for J; bases not matched to a gene: 2. Germline V gene data show CDR1 as MNHEY and CDR2 as SMNVEV (reference sequence). CDR3 DNA: TGTGCCAGCAGAGGACTAGCGGGAGACTACAATGAGCAGTTCTTC. This sequence encodes CASRGLAGDYNEQFF.

This sequence joins TRBV5-1 and TRBJ1-2; 8 bases fit TRBD1. V lost 0 bases to trimming and J lost 4 bases; unmatched junction nucleotides: 5. From germline, CDR1 is SGHRS and CDR2 YFSETQ. The CDR3 spans 15 residues. The CDR3 DNA follows: TGCGCCAGCAGCTTGGAGGGGACAGGAGGCTATGGCTACACCTTC. It codes for CASSLEGTGGYGYTF.

This chain joins TRBV27 and TRBJ1-2; 11 bases line up with TRBD1. CDR1 and CDR2 from the germline V gene are MNHEY and SMNVEV (reference sequence). Germline trimming cut 2 bases from V and 5 bases from J; bases unmatched to any gene: 4. The CDR3 extends over 15 amino acids. CDR3 DNA sequence: TGTGCCAGCAGTTTAGGACAGGGGGCTGGTTATGGCTACACCTTC. Its protein is CASSLGQGAGYGYTF.

This clone appeared a few times. This sequence joins TRBV7-6 and TRBJ1-3; D call uncertain. V gave up 1 base and J gave up 7 bases, with 11 bases separating them. Germline V CDR1 and CDR2: SGHVS, FNYEAQ. The CDR3 spans 14 residues. The CDR3 DNA reads TGTGCCAGCAGCTTAGAGGCAGGAACGAACACCATATATTTT. Translation: CASSLEAGTNTIYF.

This clone was observed a single time. This chain links TRBV7-9 with TRBJ1-2; D not resolved. Germline V gives CDR1 SEHNR, CDR2 FQNEAQ (reference sequence). This CDR3 comprises 13 residues. The V gene lost 1 base and the J gene lost 2 bases, with 5 bases spanning the gap. CDR3 residues: CASSLVQNYGYTF. DNA of the CDR3: TGTGCCAGCAGCTTAGTGCAGAACTATGGCTACACCTTC.

V and J are TRBV19 and TRBJ2-1, with D uncertain. Germline V gives CDR1 LNHDA, CDR2 SQIVND (reference sequence). Trimming pared 3 bases from V and 0 bases from J, leaving 12 bases between. There are 16 residues in the CDR3. The CDR3, as DNA: TGTGCCAGTAGTATTAAGCGTTTCAGCTCCTACAATGAGCAGTTCTTC. Its translation is CASSIKRFSSYNEQFF.

The V call is TRBV5-6, the J call TRBJ2-2; TRBD2 matches at 15 bases. This CDR3 has 17 residues. The germline V gene encodes CDR1 SGHDT and CDR2 YYEEEE. J was trimmed by 3 bases and V by 4 bases; bases with no gene match: 4. The CDR3 spells CASSTGTSGRYTGELFF. The CDR3 DNA reads TGTGCCAGCAGCACCGGGACTAGCGGGAGGTACACCGGGGAGCTGTTTTTT.

The chain recombines TRBV10-2 with TRBJ2-1; a possible D gene is TRBD2 (7 bases). Trimming cost V 7 bases and J 3 bases, with 16 bases left between them. Looked up from germline, CDR1 is WSHSY and CDR2 is SAAADI. The CDR3 runs 15 residues. CDR3 protein: CASTRGGDNYNEQFF. The CDR3, as DNA: TGCGCCAGCACAAGAGGGGGGGATAACTACAATGAGCAGTTCTTC.

This clone was recorded a few times. The CDR3 DNA reads TGTGCCAGCAGCAAAGGAGGGACAGGGAAATTCGTCAGCTACGAGCAGTACTTC. It translates to CASSKGGTGKFVSYEQYF. V and J are TRBV21-1 and TRBJ2-7; the table's D call, TRBD1, was not checked against the DNA. TRBV21-1 is designated a pseudogene. CDR3 length: 18 amino acids.